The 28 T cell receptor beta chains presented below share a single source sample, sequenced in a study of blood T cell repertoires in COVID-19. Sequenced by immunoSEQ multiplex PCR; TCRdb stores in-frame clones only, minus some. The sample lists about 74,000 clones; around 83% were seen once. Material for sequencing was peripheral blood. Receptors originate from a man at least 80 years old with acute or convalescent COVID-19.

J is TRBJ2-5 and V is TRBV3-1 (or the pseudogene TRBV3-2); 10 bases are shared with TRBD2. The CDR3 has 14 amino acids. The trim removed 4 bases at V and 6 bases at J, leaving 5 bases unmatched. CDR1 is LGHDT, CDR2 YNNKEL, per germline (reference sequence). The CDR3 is CASSRRTSGKTQYF. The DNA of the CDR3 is TGTGCCAGCAGCCGAAGGACTAGCGGAAAGACCCAGTACTTC.

CDR3 in DNA: TGTGCCAGCAGCTTGGGGGGGTGGGGCTCCCCCTCCTACAATGAGCAGTTCTTC. This sequence encodes CASSLGGWGSPSYNEQFF. This rearrangement joins TRBV11-3 to TRBJ2-1, with 7 positions matching TRBD2. Germline-derived CDR1 and CDR2 are SGHNT and YENEEA. V lost 3 bases to trimming and J lost 0 bases; unmatched junction nucleotides: 11. The CDR3 loop spans 18 amino acids.

As DNA, the CDR3 is TGCAGCGTGAAACACGGGGGGGGAACTTACACCGGGGAGCTGTTTTTT. This sequence encodes CSVKHGGGTYTGELFF. The rearrangement links TRBV29-1 to TRBJ2-2; 8 bases match TRBD2. The CDR3 is 16 residues long. Germline CDR1 SQVTM, CDR2 ANQGSEA. Trimming removed 6 bases from V and 3 bases from J; junction bases left unmatched: 12.

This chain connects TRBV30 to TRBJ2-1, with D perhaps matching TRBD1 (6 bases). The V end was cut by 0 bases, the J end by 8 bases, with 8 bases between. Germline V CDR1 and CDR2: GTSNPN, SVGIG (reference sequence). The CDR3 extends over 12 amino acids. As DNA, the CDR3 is TGTGCCTGGAGTGTACAGGGCGATGAGCAGTTCTTC. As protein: CAWSVQGDEQFF.

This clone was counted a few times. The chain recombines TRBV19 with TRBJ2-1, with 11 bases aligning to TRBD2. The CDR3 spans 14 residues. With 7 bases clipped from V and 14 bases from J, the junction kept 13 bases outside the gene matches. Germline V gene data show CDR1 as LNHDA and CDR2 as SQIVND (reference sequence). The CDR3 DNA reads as TGTGCCAGTATGAGCTCCACCTCTAGCGGGAGGAAGTTCTTC. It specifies CASMSSTSSGRKFF.

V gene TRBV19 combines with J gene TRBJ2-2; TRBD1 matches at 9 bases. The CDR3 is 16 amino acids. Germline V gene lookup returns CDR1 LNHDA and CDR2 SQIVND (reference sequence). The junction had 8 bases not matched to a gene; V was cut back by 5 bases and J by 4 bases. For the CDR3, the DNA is TGTGCCAGTAGTCCGGGACAGGGAGTACCCACCGGGGAGCTGTTTTTT. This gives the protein CASSPGQGVPTGELFF. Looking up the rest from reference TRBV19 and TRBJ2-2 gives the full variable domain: DGGITQSPKYLFRKEGQNVTLSCEQNLNHDAMYWYRQDPGQGLRLIYYSQIVNDFQKGDIAEGYSVSREKKESFPLTVTSAQKNPTAFYLCASSPGQGVPTGELFFGEGSRLTVL.

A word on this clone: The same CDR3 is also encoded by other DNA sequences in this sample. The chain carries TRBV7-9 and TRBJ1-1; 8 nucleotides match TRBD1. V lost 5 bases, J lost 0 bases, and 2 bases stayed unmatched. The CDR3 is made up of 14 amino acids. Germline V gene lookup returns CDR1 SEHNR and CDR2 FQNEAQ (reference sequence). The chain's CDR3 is CASSLTGVNTEAFF. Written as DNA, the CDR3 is TGTGCCAGCAGCCTGACAGGGGTGAACACTGAAGCTTTCTTT.

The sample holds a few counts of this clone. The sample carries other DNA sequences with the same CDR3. The CDR3: CASSQGGGTDTQYF. CDR3 nucleotides: TGCGCCAGCAGCCAAGGAGGAGGCACAGATACGCAGTATTTT. This chain connects TRBV4-3 to TRBJ2-3; D is ambiguous. The CDR3 consists of 14 residues. V shed 1 base and J shed 1 base, with 6 bases lying between them. Germline-derived CDR1 and CDR2 are LGHNA and YSLEER.

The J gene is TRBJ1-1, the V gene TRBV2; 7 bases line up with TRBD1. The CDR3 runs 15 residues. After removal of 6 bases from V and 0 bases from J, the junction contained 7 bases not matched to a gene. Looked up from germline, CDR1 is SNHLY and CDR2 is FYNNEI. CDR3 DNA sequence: TGTGCCAGCAGGCGGACAGGAACAATGAACACTGAAGCTTTCTTT. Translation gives CASRRTGTMNTEAFF.

The DNA for the CDR3 is TGTGCCATCAGTGGAGGACAGGGGGCAGTTTCGGGCACTGAAGCTTTCTTT. Translation gives CAISGGQGAVSGTEAFF. The chain uses TRBV10-3 and TRBJ1-1; 11 bases map to TRBD1. Trimming took 4 bases from V and 4 from J; bases not matched to a gene: 11. Per germline, CDR1 ENHRY and CDR2 SYGVKD. CDR3 length: 17 amino acids.

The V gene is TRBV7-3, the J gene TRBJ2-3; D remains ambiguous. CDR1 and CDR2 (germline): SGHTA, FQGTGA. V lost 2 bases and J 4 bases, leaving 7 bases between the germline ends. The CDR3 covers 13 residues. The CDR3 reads CASSLASADTQYF. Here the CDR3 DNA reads TGTGCCAGCAGCTTAGCCAGTGCAGATACGCAGTATTTT.

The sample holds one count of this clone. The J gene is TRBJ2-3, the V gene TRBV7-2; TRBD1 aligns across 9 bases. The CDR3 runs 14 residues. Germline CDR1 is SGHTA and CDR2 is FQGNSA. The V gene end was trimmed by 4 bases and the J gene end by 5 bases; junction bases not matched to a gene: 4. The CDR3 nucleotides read TGTGCCAGCAGCTCGGGACAGGGTAAAGATACGCAGTATTTT. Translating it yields CASSSGQGKDTQYF.

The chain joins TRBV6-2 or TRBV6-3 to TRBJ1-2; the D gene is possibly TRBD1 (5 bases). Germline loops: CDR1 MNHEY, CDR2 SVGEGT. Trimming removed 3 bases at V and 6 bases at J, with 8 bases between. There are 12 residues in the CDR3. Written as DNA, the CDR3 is TGTGCCAGCAGTTATCCGGGGGATGGCTACACCTTC. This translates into CASSYPGDGYTF.

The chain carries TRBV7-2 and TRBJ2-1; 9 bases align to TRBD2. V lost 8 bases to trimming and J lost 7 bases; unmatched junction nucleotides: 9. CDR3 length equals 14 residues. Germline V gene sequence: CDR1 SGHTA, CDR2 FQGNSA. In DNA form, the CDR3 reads TGTGCCAGCGTCATAGCGGGGGTAAGGAATGAGCAGTTCTTC. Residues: CASVIAGVRNEQFF.

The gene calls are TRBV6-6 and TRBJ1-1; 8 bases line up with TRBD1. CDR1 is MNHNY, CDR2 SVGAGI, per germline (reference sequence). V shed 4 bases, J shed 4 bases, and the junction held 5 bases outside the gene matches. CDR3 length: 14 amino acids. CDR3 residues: CASSSTTGGTEAFF. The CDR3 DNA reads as TGTGCCAGCAGTTCGACTACAGGGGGCACTGAAGCTTTCTTT.

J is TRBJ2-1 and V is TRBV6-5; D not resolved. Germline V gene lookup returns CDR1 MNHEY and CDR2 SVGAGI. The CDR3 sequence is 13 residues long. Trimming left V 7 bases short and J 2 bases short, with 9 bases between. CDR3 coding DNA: TGTGCCAGCATCTATAACCCCTACAATGAGCAGTTCTTC. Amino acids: CASIYNPYNEQFF.

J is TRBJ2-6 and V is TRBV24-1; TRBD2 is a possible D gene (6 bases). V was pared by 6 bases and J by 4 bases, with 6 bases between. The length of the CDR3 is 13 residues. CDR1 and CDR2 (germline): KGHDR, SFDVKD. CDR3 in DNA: TGTGCCACCAGTCGGGGGGGGGCCAACGTCCTGACTTTC. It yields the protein CATSRGGANVLTF.

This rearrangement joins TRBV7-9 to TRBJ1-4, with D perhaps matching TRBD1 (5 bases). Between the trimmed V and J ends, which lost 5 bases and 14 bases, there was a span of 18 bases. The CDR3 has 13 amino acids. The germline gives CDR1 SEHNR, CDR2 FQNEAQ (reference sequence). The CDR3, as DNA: TGTGCCAGCAGCCGCACTAGCGACAGTGTCCTGTTTTTT. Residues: CASSRTSDSVLFF.

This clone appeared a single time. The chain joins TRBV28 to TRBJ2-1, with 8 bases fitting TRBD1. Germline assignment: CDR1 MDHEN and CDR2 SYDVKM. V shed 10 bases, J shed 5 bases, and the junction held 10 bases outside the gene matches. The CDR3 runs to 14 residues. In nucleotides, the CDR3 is TGTGCCACCCACTCAGGGGGCCAGGACAATGAGCAGTTCTTC. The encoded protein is CATHSGGQDNEQFF. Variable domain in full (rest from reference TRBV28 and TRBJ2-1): DVKVTQSSRYLVKRTGEKVFLECVQDMDHENMFWYRQDPGLGLRLIYFSYDVKMKEKGDIPEGYSVSREKKERFSLILESASTNQTSMYLCATHSGGQDNEQFFGPGTRLTVL.

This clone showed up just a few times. The chain's CDR3 is CATSRDRPDVTYNSPLHF. CDR3 sequence (DNA): TGTGCCACCAGCAGAGATCGTCCTGACGTGACTTATAATTCACCCCTCCACTTT. This chain connects TRBV15 to TRBJ1-6; no definite D call. This CDR3 is built from 18 residues. V gave up 0 bases and J gave up 4 bases, with 16 bases separating them. Germline values: CDR1 LNHNV, CDR2 YYDKDF (reference sequence).

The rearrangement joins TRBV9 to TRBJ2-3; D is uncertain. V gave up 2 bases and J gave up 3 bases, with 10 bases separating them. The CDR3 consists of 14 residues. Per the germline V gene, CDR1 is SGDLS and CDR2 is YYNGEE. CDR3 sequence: CASSVGQPTDTQYF. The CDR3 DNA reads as TGTGCCAGCAGCGTTGGCCAACCGACAGATACGCAGTATTTT.

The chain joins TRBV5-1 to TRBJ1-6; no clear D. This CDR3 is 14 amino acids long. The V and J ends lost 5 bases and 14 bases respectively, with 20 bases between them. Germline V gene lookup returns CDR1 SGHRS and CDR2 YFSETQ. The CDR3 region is CASSQEAGLSALHF. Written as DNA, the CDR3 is TGCGCCAGCAGTCAGGAGGCAGGACTCTCGGCCCTCCACTTT. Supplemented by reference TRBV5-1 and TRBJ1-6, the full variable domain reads KAGVTQTPRYLIKTRGQQVTLSCSPISGHRSVSWYQQTPGQGLQFLFEYFSETQRNKGNFPGRFSGRQFSNSRSEMNVSTLELGDSALYLCASSQEAGLSALHFGNGTRLTVT.

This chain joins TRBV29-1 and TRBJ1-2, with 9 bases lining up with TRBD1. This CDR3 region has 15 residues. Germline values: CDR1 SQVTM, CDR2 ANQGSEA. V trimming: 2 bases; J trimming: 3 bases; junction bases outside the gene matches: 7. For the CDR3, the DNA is TGCAGCGTTGAAAAACAGGGGGCAGTGGACTATGGCTACACCTTC. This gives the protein CSVEKQGAVDYGYTF.

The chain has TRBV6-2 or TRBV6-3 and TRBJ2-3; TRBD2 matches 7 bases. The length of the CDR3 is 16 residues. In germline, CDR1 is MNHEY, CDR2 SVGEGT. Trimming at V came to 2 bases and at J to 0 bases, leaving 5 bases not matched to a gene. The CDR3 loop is CASSYPSGPSTDTQYF. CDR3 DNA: TGTGCCAGCAGTTACCCTAGCGGCCCTAGCACAGATACGCAGTATTTT.

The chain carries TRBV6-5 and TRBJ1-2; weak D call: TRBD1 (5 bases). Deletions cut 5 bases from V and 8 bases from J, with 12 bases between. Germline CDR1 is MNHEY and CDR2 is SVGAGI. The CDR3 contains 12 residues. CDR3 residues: CASSPMGGGYTF. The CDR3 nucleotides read TGTGCCAGCAGTCCAATGGGGGGAGGCTACACCTTC.

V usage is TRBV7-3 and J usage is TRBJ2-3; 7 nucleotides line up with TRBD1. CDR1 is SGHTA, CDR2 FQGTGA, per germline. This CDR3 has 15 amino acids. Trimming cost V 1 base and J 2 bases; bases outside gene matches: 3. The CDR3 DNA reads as TGTGCCAGCAGCTTAAAAGGGGGCCTCACAGATACGCAGTATTTT. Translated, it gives CASSLKGGLTDTQYF.

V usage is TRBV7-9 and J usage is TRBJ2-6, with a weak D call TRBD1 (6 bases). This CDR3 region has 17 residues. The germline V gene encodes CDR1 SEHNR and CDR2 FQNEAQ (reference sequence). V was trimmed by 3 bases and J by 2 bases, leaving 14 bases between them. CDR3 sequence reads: CASSLGQGNAGANVLTF. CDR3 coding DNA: TGTGCCAGCAGCTTGGGGCAGGGGAACGCTGGGGCCAACGTCCTGACTTTC.

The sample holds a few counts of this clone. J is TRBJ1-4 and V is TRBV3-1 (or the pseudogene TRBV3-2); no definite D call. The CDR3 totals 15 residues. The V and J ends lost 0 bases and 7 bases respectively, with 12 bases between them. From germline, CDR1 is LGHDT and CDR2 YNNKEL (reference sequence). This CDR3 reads CASSQEGTEREKLFF. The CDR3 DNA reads TGTGCCAGCAGCCAAGAAGGAACGGAGCGTGAAAAACTGTTTTTT.